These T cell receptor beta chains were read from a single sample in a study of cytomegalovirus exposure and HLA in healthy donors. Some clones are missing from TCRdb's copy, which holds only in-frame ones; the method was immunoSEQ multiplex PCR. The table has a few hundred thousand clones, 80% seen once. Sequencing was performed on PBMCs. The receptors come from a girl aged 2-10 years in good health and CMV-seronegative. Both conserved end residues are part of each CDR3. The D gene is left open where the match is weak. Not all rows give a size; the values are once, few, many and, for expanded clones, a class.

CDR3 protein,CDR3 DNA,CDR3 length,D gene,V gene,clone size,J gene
CASSKPSGGSYEQYF,TGTGCCAGCAGCAAGCCTTCGGGAGGGTCCTACGAGCAGTACTTC,15,TRBD2,TRBV7-9,.,TRBJ2-7
CASSNGVEDEKLFF,TGTGCCAGCAGTAACGGGGTGGAAGATGAAAAACTGTTTTTT,14,.,TRBV6-1,.,TRBJ1-4
CASPTSGGSSYNEQFF,TGTGCCAGCCCTACTAGCGGGGGGAGCTCCTACAATGAGCAGTTCTTC,16,TRBD2,TRBV5-4,.,TRBJ2-1
CASSLSETYEQYF,TGTGCCAGCAGTTTATCGGAGACCTACGAGCAGTACTTC,13,.,TRBV27,.,TRBJ2-7
CASSTLGGAYNSPLHF,TGTGCCAGCTCTACGCTGGGGGGGGCCTATAATTCACCCCTCCACTTT,16,.,TRBV18,.,TRBJ1-6
CASSEDGGPSYEQYF,TGTGCCAGCAGTGAAGACGGGGGGCCCTCCTACGAGCAGTACTTC,15,.,TRBV2,.,TRBJ2-7
CASSVGLAAHISTQYF,TGTGCCAGCAGCGTAGGACTAGCGGCCCACATTAGTACGCAGTATTTT,16,TRBD2,TRBV9,.,TRBJ2-3
CAISESESSYNEQFF,TGTGCCATCAGTGAGTCCGAGAGCTCCTACAATGAGCAGTTCTTC,15,.,TRBV10-3,.,TRBJ2-1
CASSLGSGGLGYGYTF,TGTGCCAGCAGTTTAGGTTCGGGAGGATTGGGCTATGGCTACACCTTC,16,.,TRBV28,.,TRBJ1-2
CASHPASRSTYEQYF,TGTGCCAGCCACCCCGCCTCCAGGTCAACTTACGAGCAGTACTTC,15,.,TRBV28,few,TRBJ2-7
CASSSPGLAGVGYEQYF,TGTGCCAGCAGTTCACCGGGACTAGCGGGAGTTGGGTACGAGCAGTACTTC,17,TRBD2,TRBV28,.,TRBJ2-7
CASSAGTSGSHTQYF,TGTGCCAGCAGCGCCGGGACTAGCGGGTCGCATACGCAGTATTTT,15,TRBD2,TRBV9,few,TRBJ2-3
CASSFLQGRYSGANVLTF,TGTGCCAGCAGTTTCCTTCAGGGTCGCTACTCTGGGGCCAACGTCCTGACTTTC,18,.,TRBV27,.,TRBJ2-6
CASSLGSTEAFF,TGTGCCAGCAGCTTGGGGAGCACTGAAGCTTTCTTT,12,.,TRBV5-6,.,TRBJ1-1
CASTTRYEQYF,TGTGCCAGCACTACGAGGTACGAGCAGTACTTC,11,.,TRBV2,.,TRBJ2-7
CASSLSGTKHYEQYF,TGTGCCAGCAGTCTCTCCGGGACTAAACATTACGAGCAGTACTTC,15,TRBD2,TRBV27,.,TRBJ2-7
CASSPGGGYTF,TGTGCCAGCTCACCGGGAGGCGGCTACACCTTC,11,.,TRBV18,.,TRBJ1-2
CASSLESEAFF,TGTGCCAGCAGCTTAGAGAGTGAAGCTTTCTTT,11,.,TRBV5-6,.,TRBJ1-1
CASSGRTGKLLRQYF,TGCGCCAGCAGCGGGCGGACAGGGAAGCTTCTCAGGCAGTACTTC,15,TRBD1,TRBV5-1,once,TRBJ2-5
CASSLVPDSRRPEAFF,TGCGCCAGCAGCTTGGTGCCGGATAGTAGGCGGCCTGAAGCTTTCTTT,16,.,TRBV5-1,.,TRBJ1-1
CASGLSWTGGFEQYF,TGTGCTAGTGGTCTGTCCTGGACAGGGGGGTTCGAGCAGTACTTC,15,TRBD1,TRBV12-5,.,TRBJ2-7
CASSVDSAGVSGNTIYF,TGTGCCAGCAGCGTAGATTCGGCAGGGGTATCTGGAAACACCATATATTTT,17,.,TRBV9,.,TRBJ1-3
CASSRRGGLNTEAFF,TGTGCCAGCAGCCGAAGAGGGGGCCTGAACACTGAAGCTTTCTTT,15,TRBD1,TRBV11-2,.,TRBJ1-1
CASSQGVSSYNEQFF,TGTGCCAGCAGCCAGGGGGTAAGCTCCTACAATGAGCAGTTCTTC,15,TRBD1,TRBV6-1,few,TRBJ2-1
CASSQGDAHSYEQYF,TGTGCCAGCAGCCAAGGTGATGCGCACAGCTACGAGCAGTACTTC,15,.,TRBV14,few,TRBJ2-7
CASSLSPGQGEKLFF,TGTGCCAGCAGCTTATCCCCCGGACAAGGGGAAAAACTGTTTTTT,15,.,TRBV7-9,.,TRBJ1-4
CASSIKQGNTEAFF,TGTGCCAGTAGTATTAAACAGGGGAACACTGAAGCTTTCTTT,14,.,TRBV19,.,TRBJ1-1
CASSLSGPSYNEQFF,TGTGCCAGCAGTTTGTCAGGGCCCTCCTACAATGAGCAGTTCTTC,15,.,TRBV28,.,TRBJ2-1
CASSPAEVSEGYTF,TGTGCCAGCTCACCAGCGGAGGTCTCGGAAGGCTACACCTTC,14,.,TRBV18,.,TRBJ1-2
CASSLGGLPNYEQYF,TGCGCCAGCAGCTTGGGAGGGTTACCTAACTACGAGCAGTACTTC,15,.,TRBV5-1,.,TRBJ2-7
CASSIQATNEKLFF,TGTGCCAGTAGTATACAGGCAACTAATGAAAAACTGTTTTTT,14,.,TRBV19,.,TRBJ1-4
CAWSLLGGQGLQDEQYF,TGTGCCTGGAGCCTCCTGGGGGGACAGGGGCTCCAGGACGAGCAGTACTTC,17,TRBD1,TRBV30,.,TRBJ2-7
CASKLTGDSYEQYF,TGTGCCAGCAAGCTGACAGGCGACTCCTACGAGCAGTACTTC,14,.,TRBV28,once,TRBJ2-7
CASSLGPYSNQPQHF,TGTGCCAGCAGCTTGGGGCCTTATAGCAATCAGCCCCAGCATTTT,15,.,TRBV7-4,.,TRBJ1-5
CAISESDSYTDTQYF,TGTGCCATCAGTGAGAGTGACAGCTACACAGATACGCAGTATTTT,15,.,TRBV10-3,.,TRBJ2-3
CASSSADRGRTFNYGYTF,TGTGCCAGCAGCTCAGCGGACAGGGGGCGGACTTTTAACTATGGCTACACCTTC,18,TRBD1,TRBV11-2,.,TRBJ1-2
CASSEIAGGASETQYF,TGTGCCAGCAGTGAAATCGCAGGGGGCGCTTCCGAGACCCAGTACTTC,16,TRBD1,TRBV6-1,.,TRBJ2-5
CASSISGSGGEQYF,TGTGCCAGCAGTATTAGCGGGAGCGGCGGGGAGCAGTACTTC,14,TRBD2,TRBV27,.,TRBJ2-7
CASSPGQGRGYSNQPQHF,TGTGCCAGCAGCCCGGGACAGGGGAGGGGATATAGCAATCAGCCCCAGCATTTT,18,TRBD1,TRBV28,.,TRBJ1-5
CASGTSGQYF,TGTGCCAGCGGAACTAGCGGGCAGTACTTC,10,TRBD2,TRBV27,.,TRBJ2-7
CASSPGGDGFSGNTIYF,TGCGCCAGCAGTCCCGGTGGAGACGGCTTCTCTGGAAACACCATATATTTT,17,.,TRBV10-1,.,TRBJ1-3
CASSQDYRVSYEQYF,TGCGCCAGCAGCCAAGACTACAGGGTTTCCTACGAGCAGTACTTC,15,.,TRBV4-1,.,TRBJ2-7
CASSQAKDTEAFF,TGTGCCAGCAGCCAGGCTAAGGACACTGAAGCTTTCTTT,13,.,TRBV7-8,.,TRBJ1-1
CASSSAGSYEQYF,TGTGCCAGCAGCTCCGCGGGCTCCTACGAGCAGTACTTC,13,.,TRBV7-8,.,TRBJ2-7
CASSLAIEAFF,TGTGCCAGCAGCTTGGCTATAGAAGCTTTCTTT,11,.,TRBV5-8,.,TRBJ1-1
CASSPPQVLYSNQPQHF,TGTGCCAGCAGTCCACCCCAGGTTTTATATAGCAATCAGCCCCAGCATTTT,17,.,TRBV28,once,TRBJ1-5
CAWSGGREGGSYNSPLHF,TGTGCCTGGAGTGGGGGCAGGGAAGGTGGTTCCTATAATTCACCCCTCCACTTT,18,.,TRBV30,.,TRBJ1-6
CAISEGQGANTEAFF,TGTGCCATCAGTGAGGGGCAGGGGGCGAACACTGAAGCTTTCTTT,15,TRBD1,TRBV10-3,.,TRBJ1-1
CAIGTAKDYEQYF,TGTGCCATCGGGACAGCAAAAGACTACGAGCAGTACTTC,13,TRBD1,TRBV10-3,once,TRBJ2-7
CASSPPPGVGYGYTF,TGTGCCAGCAGCCCCCCCCCAGGGGTGGGCTATGGCTACACCTTC,15,.,TRBV7-8,.,TRBJ1-2
CASSVKGQGPSEAFF,TGTGCCAGCAGTGTTAAGGGTCAGGGGCCCTCTGAAGCTTTCTTT,15,.,TRBV2,few,TRBJ1-1
CASSYGRGPYNEQFF,TGTGCCAGCAGTTACGGGAGGGGCCCCTACAATGAGCAGTTCTTC,15,TRBD2,TRBV6-5,.,TRBJ2-1
CASSSQGLAGHTGANVLTF,TGTGCCAGCAGTTCCCAGGGACTAGCGGGTCACACTGGGGCCAACGTCCTGACTTTC,19,TRBD2,TRBV28,.,TRBJ2-6
CATSRIWGDTDTQYF,TGTGCCACCAGCAGAATCTGGGGGGACACAGATACGCAGTATTTT,15,.,TRBV15,.,TRBJ2-3
CASTVGAVTGQPQHF,TGTGCCAGCACCGTTGGGGCGGTGACGGGTCAGCCCCAGCATTTT,15,.,TRBV2,.,TRBJ1-5
CASSELILANEKLFF,TGTGCCAGCAGTGAATTGATACTAGCTAATGAAAAACTGTTTTTT,15,.,TRBV25-1,.,TRBJ1-4
CASSSRTGGTEAFF,TGTGCCAGCAGCTCCCGGACAGGGGGTACTGAAGCTTTCTTT,14,TRBD1,TRBV11-1,few,TRBJ1-1
CASSIESGVSNSPLHF,TGTGCCAGTAGTATAGAGTCAGGGGTGTCGAATTCACCCCTCCACTTT,16,.,TRBV19,.,TRBJ1-6
CASSEYSSGGGAGETQYF,TGTGCCAGCAGTGAATATTCGTCAGGCGGGGGGGCAGGTGAGACCCAGTACTTC,18,TRBD2,TRBV2,.,TRBJ2-5